This TCR beta chain was sequenced in a study of glioma-infiltrating T cells. Points from the study as a whole: Tissue-blood divergence was below expectation in non-neoplastic patients, above in gliomas.

Germline CDR1 KGHSH, CDR2 LQKENI. This CDR3 spans 13 amino acids. The V and J ends lost 7 bases and 2 bases, in that order; junction bases with no gene match: 5. Amplification of TCR alpha and beta CDR3 regions from RNA used iRepertoire nested multiplex PCR. One-step reverse transcription and amplification started from approximately 100-400 ng of tissue mRNA or PBMC total RNA. Using its own MiXCR run on the multiplex PCR reads, TCRdb lists one record per CDR3 protein. This table has about 400,000 distinct CDR3 sequences, around 38% appearing once. This clonotype was counted once. Its specificity is not known.

V usage is TRBV18 and J usage is TRBJ2-7; TRBD2 aligns across 7 bases. This receptor was identified in a human donor with low-grade glioma or glioblastoma, undergoing nonglioma brain surgery, or in good health (not recorded which). Material: glioma tissue, nonneoplastic brain tissue, or PBMCs (not recorded which). CDR3 residues: CASLSGATYEQYF. DNA of the CDR3: TGTGCCAGCTTGAGCGGGGCGACCTACGAGCAGTACTTC.